The 26 T cell receptor beta chains in this list originate from one sample, sequenced in a study of control samples from healthy donors and cancer patients. TCRdb's copy holds only in-frame clones and misses some; the assay was immunoSEQ multiplex PCR. Among about 83,000 clones, roughly 91% were seen once, and the ten largest hold 15% to 20%. Sequencing used blood. The receptors originated from a man aged 45 to 65 in good health.

The J gene is TRBJ2-7, the V gene TRBV10-3; TRBD1 matches 12 bases. CDR1 and CDR2 from the germline V gene are ENHRY and SYGVKD. The junction had 13 bases not matched to a gene; V was cut back by 2 bases and J by 2 bases. The CDR3 runs to 19 residues. The CDR3 DNA follows: TGTGCCATCAGTGAGCTAAATTCTGACCGGGACAGGGGGCCCTACGAGCAGTACTTC. Translation gives CAISELNSDRDRGPYEQYF.

The V call is TRBV14, the J call TRBJ1-3, with 9 bases fitting TRBD1. The length of the CDR3 is 13 residues. V shed 5 bases and J 8 bases; nucleotides not matched to a gene: 4. Germline V gives CDR1 SGHDN, CDR2 FVKESK. The CDR3 sequence is CASSRDRADTIYF. The CDR3 region has the DNA TGTGCCAGCAGCAGGGACAGGGCGGACACCATATATTTT.

This chain connects TRBV5-1 to TRBJ1-4; TRBD1 aligns across 8 bases. V dropped 4 bases and J dropped 8; count of bases not matched to a gene: 10. Germline V CDR1 and CDR2: SGHRS, YFSETQ. This CDR3 spans 15 amino acids. For the CDR3, the DNA is TGCGCCAGCAGCCAGGGGGCAACAACTCTCGAAAAACTGTTTTTT. This codes for CASSQGATTLEKLFF.

The V gene is TRBV9, the J gene TRBJ1-1; TRBD1 is a possible D gene (5 bases). The CDR3 length is 16 residues. The germline V and J ends were trimmed by 0 bases and 2 bases, with 14 bases remaining between them. The germline V gene has CDR1 SGDLS and CDR2 YYNGEE. This chain's CDR3 is CASSVERGLINTEAFF. CDR3 coding DNA: TGTGCCAGCAGCGTAGAACGGGGCCTTATCAACACTGAAGCTTTCTTT.

CDR3 nucleotides: TGTGCCAGCAGACCCCTCGACGGTTTTAATCAGCCCCAGCATTTT. Its protein product is CASRPLDGFNQPQHF. The genes are TRBV2 and TRBJ1-5; D is unresolved. CDR1 is SNHLY and CDR2 is FYNNEI in the germline V gene. This CDR3 is 15 amino acids long. Trimming pared 6 bases from V and 4 bases from J, leaving 16 bases between.

Written as DNA, the CDR3 is TGCGCCAGCAGCCAATCCGGGAGAATACGGAATGGCTACACCTTC. It translates to CASSQSGRIRNGYTF. This chain links TRBV4-3 with TRBJ1-2; D call uncertain. CDR1 is LGHNA and CDR2 is YSLEER in the germline V gene. Between the trimmed V and J ends, which lost 2 bases and 6 bases, there was a span of 16 bases. CDR3 length: 15 amino acids.

This clone was counted only a few times. The chain couples TRBV7-9 to TRBJ1-5; D remains ambiguous. The germline V and J ends were trimmed by 6 bases and 4 bases, with 13 bases remaining between them. CDR3 length equals 14 residues. Germline CDR1 and CDR2: SEHNR and FQNEAQ (reference sequence). The CDR3 spells CASSSRRENQPQHF. The CDR3 nucleotides read TGTGCCAGCAGTTCCAGACGGGAGAATCAGCCCCAGCATTTT.

This chain uses TRBV5-1 with TRBJ1-1, with D unclear. Germline values: CDR1 SGHRS, CDR2 YFSETQ. The CDR3 covers 15 residues. V was clipped by 0 bases and J by 1 base, with 10 bases between them. Here the CDR3 reads CASSLGAEPNTEAFF. The DNA for the CDR3 is TGCGCCAGCAGCTTGGGGGCAGAACCGAACACTGAAGCTTTCTTT.

The chain has TRBV4-2 and TRBJ2-5; D is perhaps TRBD1 (5 bases). V gave up 1 base and J gave up 4 bases, with 13 bases separating them. Germline V gene sequence: CDR1 LGHNA, CDR2 YNFKEQ. The CDR3 is 15 residues long. The CDR3 DNA is TGTGCCAGCAGCCAAGGTGTCCTTCAGGGAGAGACCCAGTACTTC. This encodes CASSQGVLQGETQYF.

The chain employs TRBV7-8 and TRBJ2-7, with 7 bases matching TRBD2. Per germline, CDR1 SGHVS and CDR2 FQNEAQ. After removal of 2 bases from V and 5 bases from J, the junction contained 3 bases not matched to a gene. CDR3 length: 13 amino acids. The CDR3 here is CASSLTGGHEQYF. CDR3 nucleotides: TGTGCCAGCAGCTTAACGGGGGGTCACGAGCAGTACTTC.

The genes are TRBV10-1 and TRBJ1-1; D unclear. There are 8 residues in the CDR3. The germline V gene encodes CDR1 WNHNN and CDR2 SYGVQD (reference sequence). The V end lost 3 bases, the J end lost 10 bases, and 0 bases lay between the germline ends. The chain's CDR3 is CASSEAFF. For the CDR3, the DNA is TGCGCCAGCAGTGAAGCTTTCTTT.

This sequence joins TRBV6-5 and TRBJ2-2; 9 nucleotides align to TRBD1. This CDR3 is 15 amino acids long. V lost 5 bases, J lost 1 base, and 2 bases stayed unmatched. Per germline, CDR1 MNHEY and CDR2 SVGAGI. CDR3 DNA: TGTGCCAGCAGTAAGGGACAGGGGAACACCGGGGAGCTGTTTTTT. Its translation: CASSKGQGNTGELFF.

The rearrangement joins TRBV5-1 to TRBJ2-2; D is possibly TRBD2 (6 bases). The CDR3 has 15 residues. V was cut by 4 bases and J by 0 bases, with 10 bases left in between. CDR1 SGHRS and CDR2 YFSETQ come from the germline V gene. The CDR3 DNA sequence: TGCGCCAGCAGCACCGGGACTTCGAACACCGGGGAGCTGTTTTTT. The encoded protein is CASSTGTSNTGELFF.

This clone was found a few times. The chain is built from TRBV11-3 and TRBJ2-2, with 8 nucleotides matching TRBD2. The CDR3 sequence is 14 residues long. V shed 4 bases, J shed 6 bases, and the junction held 4 bases outside the gene matches. CDR1 is SGHNT and CDR2 is YENEEA in the germline V gene. In DNA form, the CDR3 reads TGTGCCAGCAGCTCCTTCGGGGGGGCCGGGGAGCTGTTTTTT. Its translation: CASSSFGGAGELFF.

The rearrangement uses TRBV2 and TRBJ1-1, with D perhaps matching TRBD1 (6 bases). In germline, CDR1 is SNHLY, CDR2 FYNNEI. CDR3 size: 13 residues. With 4 bases removed from V and 8 bases from J, the gap between germline ends came to 14 bases. CDR3 region: CASSGWTVSEAFF. Written as DNA, the CDR3 is TGTGCCAGCAGTGGTTGGACAGTCAGCGAAGCTTTCTTT. The full variable domain, completed using reference TRBV2 and TRBJ1-1, is EPEVTQTPSHQVTQMGQEVILRCVPISNHLYFYWYRQILGQKVEFLVSFYNNEISEKSEIFDDQFSVERPDGSNFTLKIRSTKLEDSAMYFCASSGWTVSEAFFGQGTRLTVV.

This clone was detected a few times. This chain links TRBV2 with TRBJ1-6, with D unresolved. V lost 0 bases to trimming and J lost 14 bases, with 2 bases between them. The germline gives CDR1 SNHLY, CDR2 FYNNEI. The CDR3 is 10 amino acids. The CDR3 reads CASSEATLHF. The CDR3 coding sequence is TGTGCCAGCAGTGAAGCCACCCTCCACTTT.

This clone showed up just once. This chain connects TRBV30 to TRBJ1-1; 12 nucleotides agree with TRBD1. The V gene's germline CDR1 is GTSNPN and CDR2 SVGIG (reference sequence). CDR3 length: 17 residues. The V segment lost 0 bases and the J segment 4 bases; nucleotides outside the gene matches: 9. The CDR3 DNA sequence: TGTGCCTGGAGTGTACAAGGGGACAGGGGGCCGATCACTGAAGCTTTCTTT. Translating it yields CAWSVQGDRGPITEAFF.

This clone was recorded once. This sequence joins TRBV7-2 and TRBJ2-3, with D perhaps TRBD1 (6 bases). V was cut by 7 bases and J by 1 base, with 18 bases left in between. Germline V CDR1 and CDR2: SGHTA, FQGNSA. The CDR3 loop spans 16 amino acids. CDR3 region: CASKDSSSAGTDTQYF. CDR3 coding DNA: TGTGCCAGCAAGGACAGCTCCTCGGCGGGCACAGATACGCAGTATTTT.

The rearrangement links TRBV12-5 to TRBJ2-7; TRBD1 is a possible D gene (6 bases). The V end was cut by 7 bases, the J end by 2 bases, with 18 bases between. The CDR3 spans 15 residues. The germline CDR1 and CDR2 sequences are LGHNT and FRNRAP. The DNA for the CDR3 is TGTGCTAGTGCCCCAGGGGTAGCGTCCGCCTACGAGCAGTACTTC. It yields the protein CASAPGVASAYEQYF. Filled out from reference TRBV12-5 and TRBJ2-7, the complete variable domain reads DARVTQTPRHKVTEMGQEVTMRCQPILGHNTVFWYRQTMMQGLELLAYFRNRAPLDDSGMPKDRFSAEMPDATLATLKIQPSEPRDSAVYFCASAPGVASAYEQYFGPGTRLTVT.

The chain is built from TRBV4-1 and TRBJ2-6, with unresolved D. The germline V and J ends were trimmed by 4 bases and 0 bases, with 13 bases remaining between them. There are 17 residues in the CDR3. Germline V gene data show CDR1 as MGHRA and CDR2 as YSYEKL. The CDR3 sequence is CASSPQINPSGANVLTF. CDR3 DNA sequence: TGCGCCAGCAGCCCACAAATCAATCCCTCTGGGGCCAACGTCCTGACTTTC.

The J gene is TRBJ1-6, the V gene TRBV6-5, with D possibly TRBD1 on 6 matching bases. This CDR3 comprises 15 residues. The V end lost 0 bases, the J end lost 10 bases, and 13 bases lay between the germline ends. The germline gives CDR1 MNHEY, CDR2 SVGAGI. The CDR3: CASSYSRTGLSPLHF. The CDR3 coding sequence is TGTGCCAGCAGTTACTCGCGCACAGGGCTCTCACCCCTCCACTTT.

The chain uses TRBV12-5 and TRBJ2-3; 9 bases are a match to TRBD2. The CDR3 sequence is 15 residues long. The germline V gene has CDR1 LGHNT and CDR2 FRNRAP. The trim removed 1 base at V and 6 bases at J, leaving 5 bases unmatched. The CDR3 coding sequence is TGTGCTAGTGGTTTGGGACTAGCGGAATACGATACGCAGTATTTT. Amino acids: CASGLGLAEYDTQYF.

The genes are TRBV18 and TRBJ1-2; 8 bases map to TRBD1. V trimming: 5 bases; J trimming: 14 bases; junction bases outside the gene matches: 10. The CDR3 length is 12 residues. Germline lookup yields CDR1 KGHSH and CDR2 LQKENI. The CDR3, as DNA: TGTGCCAGCTCATTTCCCGGGACAGGAATAACCTTC. Protein sequence: CASSFPGTGITF.

This chain links TRBV3-1 (or the pseudogene TRBV3-2) with TRBJ1-2; D might be TRBD1 (5 bases). Trimming removed 4 bases at V and 4 bases at J, with 13 bases between. The CDR3 loop spans 14 amino acids. The germline gives CDR1 LGHDT, CDR2 YNNKEL (reference sequence). The CDR3 here is CASSLMRDSYGYTF. CDR3 coding DNA: TGTGCCAGCAGCCTCATGAGGGACTCCTATGGCTACACCTTC.

V gene TRBV10-3 combines with J gene TRBJ1-5, with 8 positions matching TRBD1. The V and J ends lost 2 bases and 4 bases, in that order; junction bases with no gene match: 7. The V gene's germline CDR1 is ENHRY and CDR2 SYGVKD. CDR3 size: 16 residues. The CDR3 coding sequence is TGTGCCATCAGTGAGGGAGCAGGGGGCTTAAATCAGCCCCAGCATTTT. It codes for CAISEGAGGLNQPQHF.

The gene calls are TRBV9 and TRBJ2-2; no clear D. From germline, CDR1 is SGDLS and CDR2 YYNGEE. This CDR3 has 17 residues. V was cut by 1 base and J by 0 bases, with 13 bases left in between. DNA for the CDR3: TGTGCCAGCAGCGTAAGCCCCGGCAGCGCGAACACCGGGGAGCTGTTTTTT. Protein sequence: CASSVSPGSANTGELFF.